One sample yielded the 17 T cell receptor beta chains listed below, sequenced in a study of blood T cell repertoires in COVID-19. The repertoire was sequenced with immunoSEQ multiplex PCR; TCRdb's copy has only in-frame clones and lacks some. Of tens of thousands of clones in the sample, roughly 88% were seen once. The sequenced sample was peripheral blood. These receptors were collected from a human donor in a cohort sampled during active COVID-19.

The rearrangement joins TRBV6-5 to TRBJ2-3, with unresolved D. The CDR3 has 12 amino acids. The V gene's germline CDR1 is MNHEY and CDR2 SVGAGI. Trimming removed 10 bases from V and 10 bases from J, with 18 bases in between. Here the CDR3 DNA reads TGTGCCACCTCACCCGGTCTAGGAGCGCAGTATTTT. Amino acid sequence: CATSPGLGAQYF.

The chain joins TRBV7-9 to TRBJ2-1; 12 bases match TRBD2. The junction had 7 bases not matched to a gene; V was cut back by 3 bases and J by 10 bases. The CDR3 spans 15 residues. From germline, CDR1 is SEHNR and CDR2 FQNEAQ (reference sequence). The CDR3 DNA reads TGTGCCAGCAGCTTGACTAGCGGGAGAGTAGGGGAGCAGTTCTTC. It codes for CASSLTSGRVGEQFF.

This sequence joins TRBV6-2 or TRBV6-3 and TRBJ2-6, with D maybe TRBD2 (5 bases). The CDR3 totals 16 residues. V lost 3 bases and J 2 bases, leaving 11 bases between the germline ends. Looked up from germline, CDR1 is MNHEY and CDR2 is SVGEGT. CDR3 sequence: CASSYSVGAGANVLTF. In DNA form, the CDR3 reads TGTGCCAGCAGTTATTCAGTCGGGGCTGGGGCCAACGTCCTGACTTTC.

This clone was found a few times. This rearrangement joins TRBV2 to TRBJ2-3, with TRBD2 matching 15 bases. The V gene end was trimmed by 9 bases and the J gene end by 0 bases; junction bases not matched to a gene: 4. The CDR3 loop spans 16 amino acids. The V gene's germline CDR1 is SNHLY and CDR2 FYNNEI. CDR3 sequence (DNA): TGTGCCAGTGGACTAGCGGGAGGGTGGAGCACAGATACGCAGTATTTT. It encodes CASGLAGGWSTDTQYF.

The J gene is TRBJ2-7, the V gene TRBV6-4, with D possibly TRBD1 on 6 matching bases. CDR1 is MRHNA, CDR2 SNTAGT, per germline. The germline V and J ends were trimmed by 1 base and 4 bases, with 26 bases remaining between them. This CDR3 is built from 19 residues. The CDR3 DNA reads TGTGCCAGCAGTGACTTGATGTTCGGAGAGGGGGAGTCCCGGTACGAGCAGTACTTC. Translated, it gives CASSDLMFGEGESRYEQYF.

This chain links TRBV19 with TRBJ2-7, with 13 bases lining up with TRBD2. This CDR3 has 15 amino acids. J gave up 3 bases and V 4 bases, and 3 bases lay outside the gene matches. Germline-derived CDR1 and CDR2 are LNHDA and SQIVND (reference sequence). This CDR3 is CASSKGLAGIYEQYF. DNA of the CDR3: TGTGCCAGTAGTAAGGGACTAGCGGGGATCTACGAGCAGTACTTC.

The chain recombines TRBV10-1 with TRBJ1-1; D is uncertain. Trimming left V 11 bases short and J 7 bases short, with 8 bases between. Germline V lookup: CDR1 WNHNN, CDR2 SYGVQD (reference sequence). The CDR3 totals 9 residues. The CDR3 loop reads CALAFEAFF. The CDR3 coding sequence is TGCGCCCTGGCCTTTGAAGCTTTCTTT.

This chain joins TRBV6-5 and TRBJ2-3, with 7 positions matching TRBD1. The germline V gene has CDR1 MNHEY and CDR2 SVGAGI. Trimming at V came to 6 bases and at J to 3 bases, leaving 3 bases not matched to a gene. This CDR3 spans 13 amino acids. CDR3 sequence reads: CASRQGFTDTQYF. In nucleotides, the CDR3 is TGTGCCAGCAGACAGGGGTTTACAGATACGCAGTATTTT.

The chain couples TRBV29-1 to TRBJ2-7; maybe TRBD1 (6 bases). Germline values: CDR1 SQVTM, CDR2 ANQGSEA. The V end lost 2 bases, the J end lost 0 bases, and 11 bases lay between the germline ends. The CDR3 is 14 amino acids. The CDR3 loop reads CSVEIAGDSYEQYF. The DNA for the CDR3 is TGCAGCGTTGAAATAGCAGGGGACTCCTACGAGCAGTACTTC.

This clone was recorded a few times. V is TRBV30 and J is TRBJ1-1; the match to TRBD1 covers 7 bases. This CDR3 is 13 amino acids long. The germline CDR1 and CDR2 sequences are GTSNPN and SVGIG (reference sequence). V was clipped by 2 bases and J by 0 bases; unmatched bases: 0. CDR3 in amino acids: CAWSRGLNTEAFF. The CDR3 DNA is TGTGCCTGGAGTAGGGGGCTGAACACTGAAGCTTTCTTT. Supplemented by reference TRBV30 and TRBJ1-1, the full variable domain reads SQTIHQWPATLVQPVGSPLSLECTVEGTSNPNLYWYRQAAGRGLQLLFYSVGIGQISSEVPQNLSASRPQDRQFILSSKKLLLSDSGFYLCAWSRGLNTEAFFGQGTRLTVV.

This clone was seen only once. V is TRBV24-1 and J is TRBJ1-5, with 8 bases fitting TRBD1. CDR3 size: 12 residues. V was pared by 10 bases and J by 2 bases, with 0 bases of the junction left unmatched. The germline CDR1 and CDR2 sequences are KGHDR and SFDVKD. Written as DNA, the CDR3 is TGTGCCACGGGACAGGGCAATCAGCCCCAGCATTTT. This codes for CATGQGNQPQHF.

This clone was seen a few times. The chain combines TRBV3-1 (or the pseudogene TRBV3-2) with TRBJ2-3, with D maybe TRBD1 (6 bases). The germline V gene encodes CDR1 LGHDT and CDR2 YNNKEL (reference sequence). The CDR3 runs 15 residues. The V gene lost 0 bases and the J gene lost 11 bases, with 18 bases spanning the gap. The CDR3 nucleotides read TGTGCCAGCAGCCAAGATACAGGGCAAGGCTTAAAGCAGTATTTT. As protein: CASSQDTGQGLKQYF.

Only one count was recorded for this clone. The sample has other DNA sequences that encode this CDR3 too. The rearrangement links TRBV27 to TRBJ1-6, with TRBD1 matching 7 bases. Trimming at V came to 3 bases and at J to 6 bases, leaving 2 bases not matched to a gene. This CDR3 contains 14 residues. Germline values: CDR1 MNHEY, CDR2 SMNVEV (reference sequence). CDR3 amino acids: CASSFQGGNSPLHF. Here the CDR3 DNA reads TGTGCCAGCAGTTTTCAGGGGGGTAATTCACCCCTCCACTTT.

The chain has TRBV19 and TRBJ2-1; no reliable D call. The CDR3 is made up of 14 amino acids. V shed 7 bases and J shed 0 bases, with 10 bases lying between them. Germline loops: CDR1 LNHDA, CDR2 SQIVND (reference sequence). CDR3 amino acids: CASNPQFSYNEQFF. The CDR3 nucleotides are TGTGCCAGTAACCCTCAGTTCTCCTACAATGAGCAGTTCTTC.

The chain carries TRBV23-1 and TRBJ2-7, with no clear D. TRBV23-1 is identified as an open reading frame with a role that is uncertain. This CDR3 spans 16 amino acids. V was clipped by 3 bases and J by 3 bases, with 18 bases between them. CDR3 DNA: TGCGCCAGCAGTCATTGTCAAACTCCCAAGATCTACGAGCAGTACTTC. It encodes CASSHCQTPKIYEQYF.

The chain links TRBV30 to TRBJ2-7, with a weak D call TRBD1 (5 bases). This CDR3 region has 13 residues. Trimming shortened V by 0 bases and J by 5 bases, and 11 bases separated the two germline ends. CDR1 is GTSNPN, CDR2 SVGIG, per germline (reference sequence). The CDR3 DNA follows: TGTGCCTGGAGTGTGTTGGCAGGGAACGAGCAGTACTTC. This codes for CAWSVLAGNEQYF.

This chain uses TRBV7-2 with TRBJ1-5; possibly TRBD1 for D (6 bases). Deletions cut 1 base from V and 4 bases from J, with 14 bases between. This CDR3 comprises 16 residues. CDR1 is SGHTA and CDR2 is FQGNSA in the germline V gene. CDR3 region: CASSLGGQPANQPQHF. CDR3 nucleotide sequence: TGTGCCAGCAGCTTAGGAGGACAGCCGGCTAATCAGCCCCAGCATTTT. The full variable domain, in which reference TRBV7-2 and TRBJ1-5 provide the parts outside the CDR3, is GAGVSQSPSNKVTEKGKDVELRCDPISGHTALYWYRQSLGQGLEFLIYFQGNSAPDKSGLPSDRFSAERTGGSVSTLTIQRTQQEDSAVYLCASSLGGQPANQPQHFGDGTRLSIL.